The present TCR beta chain was sequenced within a study of blood T cell repertoires in COVID-19. The CDR3 has 15 residues. Trimming took 5 bases from V and 1 from J; bases not matched to a gene: 3. Germline V lookup: CDR1 SSHAT, CDR2 FNYEAQ (reference sequence). The assay was immunoSEQ multiplex PCR, and TCRdb's table has in-frame clones only and misses some. The table has fewer than 250,000 clones, about 85% seen once. Sample: peripheral blood. The receptor comes from a man aged 55 to 70 with COVID-19, enrolled during active disease. This chain uses TRBV7-7 with TRBJ2-3, with 10 bases aligning to TRBD1. The CDR3, as DNA: TGTGCCAGCAGCATCGGACAGGGGGGCACAGATACGCAGTATTTT. Its protein is CASSIGQGGTDTQYF.